These 16 T cell receptor beta chains share one sample of origin, sequenced in a study of blood T cell repertoires in COVID-19. Using immunoSEQ multiplex PCR, the repertoire was profiled, and TCRdb retains in-frame clones only, with some absent. The sample comprises approximately 100,000 clones, roughly nine tenths of which are singletons, and approximately 17% rests with the top ten. The sequenced sample was peripheral blood. These receptors all come from a woman older than 75 in a cohort sampled during active COVID-19.

The chain joins TRBV4-2 to TRBJ2-2; 9 positions match TRBD1. Germline values: CDR1 LGHNA, CDR2 YNFKEQ. V lost 4 bases to trimming and J lost 3 bases; unmatched junction nucleotides: 0. This CDR3 region has 14 residues. CDR3 bases: TGTGCCAGCAGCCGACAGGGGGACACCGGGGAGCTGTTTTTT. Translating gives CASSRQGDTGELFF.

This chain connects TRBV19 to TRBJ2-1; 7 nucleotides align to TRBD2. CDR3 size: 16 residues. The V gene end was trimmed by 2 bases and the J gene end by 4 bases; junction bases not matched to a gene: 8. Germline V gene sequence: CDR1 LNHDA, CDR2 SQIVND (reference sequence). CDR3 DNA: TGTGCCAGTAGTATACGGATAGCGGGTGCTTACAATGAGCAGTTCTTC. It specifies CASSIRIAGAYNEQFF. The variable domain in full, with the rest retrieved from reference TRBV19 and TRBJ2-1, is DGGITQSPKYLFRKEGQNVTLSCEQNLNHDAMYWYRQDPGQGLRLIYYSQIVNDFQKGDIAEGYSVSREKKESFPLTVTSAQKNPTAFYLCASSIRIAGAYNEQFFGPGTRLTVL.

The chain combines TRBV7-2 with TRBJ1-2, with a possible D match to TRBD1 (5 bases). In germline, CDR1 is SGHTA, CDR2 FQGNSA. Trimming removed 0 bases at V and 2 bases at J, with 13 bases between. The CDR3 has 16 residues. DNA of the CDR3: TGTGCCAGCAGCTTAGCCTGGGACCTAGCGAACTATGGCTACACCTTC. This encodes CASSLAWDLANYGYTF.

There are a few counts of this clone. The J gene is TRBJ1-2, the V gene TRBV12-3 or TRBV12-4; tentative D call: TRBD1 (5 bases). The ends were cut back, 8 bases at V and 5 bases at J, with 9 bases in the middle. CDR3 length: 11 residues. CDR3 region: CASGDSYGYTF. CDR3 DNA sequence: TGTGCCAGCGGAGACAGTTATGGCTACACCTTC.

The chain employs TRBV6-4 and TRBJ1-4; 8 bases fit TRBD1. There are 14 residues in the CDR3. Per germline, CDR1 MRHNA and CDR2 SNTAGT. V dropped 6 bases and J dropped 4; count of bases not matched to a gene: 4. CDR3 amino acids: CASRNRGDNEKLFF. For the CDR3, the DNA is TGTGCCAGCAGGAACAGGGGGGATAATGAAAAACTGTTTTTT.

The chain links TRBV9 to TRBJ2-5; 7 bases match TRBD1. The CDR3 length is 15 residues. CDR1 SGDLS and CDR2 YYNGEE come from the germline V gene. V lost 3 bases to trimming and J lost 5 bases; unmatched junction nucleotides: 10. CDR3 nucleotides: TGTGCCAGCAGCGCGCTACAGGGGCCCCTGGAGACCCAGTACTTC. It yields the protein CASSALQGPLETQYF.

This chain joins TRBV24-1 and TRBJ2-3, with D possibly TRBD1 on 6 matching bases. Between the trimmed V and J ends, which lost 2 bases and 2 bases, there was a span of 19 bases. This CDR3 has 18 residues. Per the germline V gene, CDR1 is KGHDR and CDR2 is SFDVKD. CDR3 DNA: TGTGCCACCAGTGATTCCACAGGGAACGAACCCTACACAGATACGCAGTATTTT. Translation gives CATSDSTGNEPYTDTQYF.

This sequence joins TRBV6-1 and TRBJ2-2; 10 bases agree with TRBD1. The CDR3 has 15 amino acids. The V and J ends lost 0 bases and 7 bases, in that order; junction bases with no gene match: 2. Germline lookup yields CDR1 MNHNS and CDR2 SASEGT. This chain's CDR3 is CASSEAGQGNGELFF. DNA of the CDR3: TGTGCCAGCAGTGAAGCGGGACAGGGGAACGGGGAGCTGTTTTTT.

This chain joins TRBV10-3 and TRBJ2-7, with a possible D match to TRBD2 (7 bases). CDR1 and CDR2 from the germline V gene are ENHRY and SYGVKD. There are 11 residues in the CDR3. V lost 8 bases and J lost 5, with 10 bases in between. The CDR3 coding sequence is TGTGCCATCCGGGGGGCACACGAGCAGTACTTC. It translates to CAIRGAHEQYF.

The chain employs TRBV5-8 and TRBJ2-2, with D perhaps matching TRBD1 (5 bases). Germline CDR1 reads SGHTS; CDR2 reads YDEGEE. Trimming cost V 3 bases and J 7 bases, with 10 bases left between them. The CDR3 runs 13 residues. The CDR3 sequence: CASSSRVDGELFF. In DNA, the CDR3 is TGTGCCAGCAGCTCCAGGGTCGACGGGGAGCTGTTTTTT.

The V call is TRBV12-1, the J call TRBJ2-7; TRBD1 is the table's D call and was not checked against the DNA. TRBV12-1 is an annotated pseudogene. The CDR3 length is 14 residues. CDR3 in DNA: TGTGCCAGCAGCTCAGTACCCCCCTTTGACGAGCAGTACTTC. Its translation is CASSSVPPFDEQYF.

This chain links TRBV7-2 with TRBJ2-2, with 9 nucleotides matching TRBD2. Germline CDR1 is SGHTA and CDR2 is FQGNSA. Germline trimming cut 5 bases from V and 5 bases from J; bases unmatched to any gene: 9. The CDR3 extends over 16 amino acids. The CDR3 reads CASSPYLAGVTGELFF. The CDR3 nucleotides are TGTGCCAGCAGCCCATATTTAGCGGGAGTTACCGGGGAGCTGTTTTTT.

This chain joins TRBV18 and TRBJ1-1, with no clear D. Germline V CDR1 and CDR2: KGHSH, LQKENI. The CDR3 covers 13 residues. The V and J ends lost 6 bases and 0 bases respectively, with 8 bases between them. The CDR3 reads CASSGDLNTEAFF. Written as DNA, the CDR3 is TGTGCCAGCTCTGGAGATCTGAACACTGAAGCTTTCTTT.

J is TRBJ2-7 and V is TRBV18, with 12 bases lining up with TRBD1. CDR1 KGHSH and CDR2 LQKENI come from the germline V gene. With 6 bases clipped from V and 6 bases from J, the junction kept 15 bases outside the gene matches. The CDR3 is 17 residues long. The CDR3 sequence: CASSPYGTGGNLGEQYF. CDR3 bases: TGTGCCAGCTCGCCGTATGGGACAGGGGGCAATCTTGGCGAGCAGTACTTC.

The V gene is TRBV24-1, the J gene TRBJ1-5; 12 bases match TRBD1. J was trimmed by 8 bases and V by 4 bases; bases with no gene match: 11. Germline assignment: CDR1 KGHDR and CDR2 SFDVKD. This CDR3 spans 17 amino acids. Here the CDR3 reads CATSETGTGGAIKPQHF. In nucleotides, the CDR3 is TGTGCCACCAGTGAAACCGGGACAGGGGGCGCGATCAAGCCCCAGCATTTT.

Here the CDR3 reads CASSLGPGTEPQHF. CDR3 bases: TGTGCCAGCAGCTTAGGCCCCGGGACAGAGCCCCAGCATTTT. The chain links TRBV11-1 to TRBJ1-5, with 7 positions matching TRBD1. Germline V gene data show CDR1 as SGHAT and CDR2 as FQDESV (reference sequence). This CDR3 contains 14 residues. Trimming took 1 base from V and 8 from J; bases not matched to a gene: 5. Complete variable domain (other parts from reference TRBV11-1 and TRBJ1-5): EAEVAQSPRYKITEKSQAVAFWCDPISGHATLYWYRQILGQGPELLVQFQDESVVDDSQLPKDRFSAERLKGVDSTLKIQPAELGDSAMYLCASSLGPGTEPQHFGDGTRLSIL.